Each of the 12 T cell receptor delta chains below was sequenced from the same sample in a study of gamma delta lymphoproliferative disorders and STAT genes. PBMCs from patients and controls supplied the genomic DNA for sequencing. TCRdb fed the multiplex PCR reads into CATT to redo clone calling. The table records about 1,500 delta-chain clones, 2.5% to 3.5% of them present only once. Sequenced material: blood. These TCRs come from a human donor in good health.

A word on this clone: The protein given by TCRdb reflects a much larger clone and differs at residue 16 from this DNA's translation, likely from a read error; the protein shown is the DNA's translation. This sequence joins TRDV1 and TRDJ1; unclear D gene. The germline CDR1 and CDR2 sequences are TSWWSYY and QGS. CDR3 length equals 18 residues. CDR3 in DNA: TGTGCTCTTGGGGAAGTTCTGTCCGGGACCGCTGACACCGATAAACCCATCTTT. Translated: CALGEVLSGTADTDKPIF.

In the case of this clone: TCRdb's entry gives the protein of a much larger clone, which mismatches this DNA's translation at residues 4 and 5, likely from a read error; the protein reported here is translated from the DNA. V usage is TRDV2 and J usage is TRDJ1; D possibly matches TRDD2 or TRDD3 (9 bases each). This CDR3 is 19 amino acids long. The germline V and J ends were trimmed by 4 bases and 0 bases, with 26 bases remaining between them. From germline, CDR1 is GEAIGNYY and CDR2 EKD. CDR3 bases: TGTGCCTGTGAGCCCCTTCCTACGGGGGATACTGGGTACACCGATAAACTCATCTTT. Translating gives CACEPLPTGDTGYTDKLIF.

By share, this clone ranks as hyperexpanded (1% or more). Other DNA variants within this sample encode the same CDR3. The chain carries TRDV2 and TRDJ1; 10 positions match TRDD3. The V segment lost 0 bases and the J segment 2 bases; nucleotides outside the gene matches: 14. The CDR3 spans 19 residues. CDR1 is GEAIGNYY and CDR2 is EKD in the germline V gene. CDR3 nucleotides: TGTGCCTGTGACACCGTCCCCTTGGGGGATACAAAGGTGACCGATAAACTCATCTTT. Translation: CACDTVPLGDTKVTDKLIF.

In the case of this clone: Sequence at one end of the junction differs from germline and may be a read error. Other DNA sequences in the sample encode the same CDR3. DNA of the CDR3: TGCGCCTGTGACACCGGACGCTGGGGAATAGGCCGGGCCGATAAACTCATCTTT. Its protein is CACDTGRWGIGRADKLIF. The chain couples TRDV2 to TRDJ1; tentative D call: TRDD3 (6 bases). Germline CDR1 is GEAIGNYY and CDR2 is EKD. The CDR3 length is 18 residues.

Concerning this clone itself: A far bigger clonotype differs at one base, so this is likely a read error. The sample contains more than one DNA sequence encoding this CDR3. The chain is built from TRDV2 and TRDJ1; D uncertain. V dropped 0 bases and J dropped 3 bases, with 19 bases sitting between them. The CDR3 consists of 17 residues. The V gene's germline CDR1 is GEAIGNYY and CDR2 EKD. The CDR3 loop reads CACDTVSAGSNSDKLIF. Here the CDR3 DNA reads TGTGCCTGTGACACCGTGAGTGCAGGATCCAATTCCGATAAACTCATCTTT.

With regard to this clone: One end of the junction is discordant with germline, which a read error may explain. Other DNA sequences in the same sample also yield this CDR3. The chain has TRDV1 and TRDJ1; TRDD3 matches at 7 bases. This CDR3 comprises 17 residues. Per germline, CDR1 TSWWSYY and CDR2 QGS. The CDR3 loop is CALGELVPWGSHDKLIF. The CDR3 DNA reads as TGTGCTCTTGGAGAACTAGTACCCTGGGGGTCTCACGATAAACTCATCTTT.

With regard to this clone: It is likely a read error: a sequence one base away is far more abundant. Other DNA sequences from this sample encode an identical CDR3 as well. The chain uses TRDV2 and TRDJ1; perhaps TRDD3 as D (5 bases). In germline, CDR1 is GEAIGNYY, CDR2 EKD. V was shortened by 3 bases and J by 0 bases, with 16 bases between the two germline ends. The CDR3 totals 16 residues. CDR3 sequence reads: CACDPLLGDDTDKLIF. In nucleotides, the CDR3 is TGTGCCTGTGACCCACTACTAGGGGACGACACCGATAAACTCATCTTT.

With respect to this clone: A far larger clone is off by one base, so a read error is likely. The sample holds other DNA sequences that translate to the same CDR3. This chain joins TRDV2 and TRDJ1; TRDD3 matches 9 bases. J gave up 1 base and V 0 bases, and 17 bases lay outside the gene matches. CDR3 length equals 20 residues. The germline gives CDR1 GEAIGNYY, CDR2 EKD. The CDR3 protein is CACDTVRGLGDTRVTDKLIF. The CDR3 nucleotides read TGTGCCTGTGACACCGTTAGGGGACTGGGGGACACAAGGGTCACCGATAAACTCATCTTT.

This clone turned up a few times. TCRdb's protein for this DNA is that of a much larger clone and differs from the translation at residue 8, likely a read error; the protein shown is the DNA translation. This chain links TRDV1 with TRDJ1; D gene uncertain. This CDR3 spans 19 amino acids. CDR1 and CDR2 from the germline V gene are TSWWSYY and QGS. The ends were cut back, 4 bases at V and 7 bases at J, with 31 bases in the middle. In DNA, the CDR3 is TGTGCTCTTGGGGCATATCGCCCGGCCCCTGAAAGGACGCGGGGTAAACTCATCTTT. Translation: CALGAYRPAPERTRGKLIF.

The sample holds a few counts of this clone. Given a far larger clone just one base away, this is likely a sequencing read error. Other DNA variants within this sample encode the same CDR3. CDR3 loop: CACDTLLGVDTDKLIF. The CDR3 region has the DNA TGTGCCTGTGACACCCTACTGGGAGTTGACACCGATAAACTCATCTTT. This chain links TRDV2 with TRDJ1, with a possible D match to TRDD3 (6 bases). Germline V gives CDR1 GEAIGNYY, CDR2 EKD. The length of the CDR3 is 16 residues. V was cut by 0 bases and J by 0 bases, with 13 bases left in between.

By share, this clone ranks as medium-sized (0.01 to 0.1%). At one end, the junction sequence differs from germline, possibly due to a read error. The chain recombines TRDV1 with TRDJ1; 9 bases are a match to TRDD2. CDR1 and CDR2 from the germline V gene are TSWWSYY and QGS. The CDR3 extends over 22 amino acids. In nucleotides, the CDR3 is TGCTCTGCCCGGTCCCGAACCGCCTTCCTACGGTTGATACCGATCTACACCGATAAACTCATCTTT. Residues: CSARSRTAFLRLIPIYTDKLIF.

This clone was observed a few times. This likely traces to a read error, being one base from a far larger clone. The sample contains more than one DNA sequence encoding this CDR3. The chain's CDR3 is CACDQILGDTPSSWDTRQMFF. The CDR3 nucleotides are TGTGCCTGCGATCAAATACTGGGGGATACGCCGAGCTCCTGGGACACCCGACAGATGTTTTTC. V and J are TRDV2 and TRDJ3; 13 positions match TRDD3. V dropped 7 bases and J dropped 0; count of bases not matched to a gene: 14. The CDR3 consists of 21 residues. Per the germline V gene, CDR1 is GEAIGNYY and CDR2 is EKD.